This passage covers 12 T cell receptor beta chains from one sample sequenced in a study of molecular identifiers for immune sequencing clone quantification. A single record per CDR3 protein comes from TCRdb applying MiXCR to the PCR reads. The top ten hold about 0.84% of the sample, which has about 630,000 distinct CDR3 sequences, approximately 24% seen once. Sequenced: naive CD8+ T cells from blood, with Jurkat cell RNA spiked in. This sample's subset: FACS-sorted CD8+CD4-CCR7+CD45RA+ naive T cells. The receptors were sampled from a human donor in good health. Some libraries in this study had Jurkat cell RNA spiked in.

V gene TRBV19 combines with J gene TRBJ2-5; D assignment may be TRBD1 or TRBD2 (6 bases each). The CDR3 consists of 15 residues. The V end was cut by 5 bases, the J end by 1 base, with 14 bases between. Germline CDR1 is LNHDA and CDR2 is SQIVND (reference sequence). CDR3 sequence: CASSSYGGGQETQYF. Here the CDR3 DNA reads TGTGCCAGTAGTTCCTACGGGGGCGGCCAAGAGACCCAGTACTTC.

The rearrangement links TRBV20-1 to TRBJ2-5; D assignment may be TRBD1 or TRBD2 (5 bases each). V gave up 5 bases and J gave up 0 bases, with 10 bases separating them. CDR1 and CDR2 from the germline V gene are DFQATT and SNEGSKA (reference sequence). The CDR3 has 13 residues. The CDR3 nucleotides read TGCAGTGCTGAGGGACCCTACCAAGAGACCCAGTACTTC. This translates into CSAEGPYQETQYF.

This clonotype was observed a handful of times. The J gene is TRBJ2-5, the V gene TRBV27; tentatively, D is TRBD1 (5 bases). This CDR3 contains 16 residues. Trimming pared 3 bases from V and 3 bases from J, leaving 17 bases between. Germline V lookup: CDR1 MNHEY, CDR2 SMNVEV (reference sequence). The CDR3 coding sequence is TGTGCCAGCAGTTTGTACATCGACAGCCGAAAAGAGACCCAGTACTTC. It is translated as CASSLYIDSRKETQYF.

As concerns this clonotype: This may come from a read error, since a much larger clone is one base off. The V call is TRBV5-1, the J call TRBJ1-4; D is unresolved. The germline gives CDR1 SGHRS, CDR2 YFSETQ. CDR3 length equals 21 residues. The V and J ends lost 1 base and 0 bases respectively, with 25 bases between them. The CDR3, as DNA: TGCGCCAGCAGCTTGTACAGCGCGTTCCCGAGTAGCGCCGCAACTAATGAAAAACTGTTTTTT. Its protein product is CASSLYSAFPSSAATNEKLFF.

Concerning this clonotype itself: Possible read error: a much larger clone is one base away. The chain recombines TRBV6-2 or TRBV6-3 with TRBJ1-1; no clear D gene. Germline CDR1 MNHEY, CDR2 SVGEGT. This CDR3 has 14 residues. CDR3 nucleotide sequence: TGTACCAGCAGTTACTTCCAAGAGGGCACTGAAGCTTTCTTT. It encodes CTSSYFQEGTEAFF.

As regards this clonotype: Possible read error: a much larger clone is one base away. The chain is built from TRBV2 and TRBJ2-6; D might be TRBD2 (5 bases). Trimming removed 3 bases at V and 0 bases at J, with 18 bases between. The CDR3 length is 19 residues. The germline CDR1 and CDR2 sequences are SNHLY and FYNNEI. In nucleotides, the CDR3 is TGTGCCAGCAGTGAGGAAGCGAGAGGGCCCATCTCTGGGGCCAACGTCCTGACTTTC. Translating gives CASSEEARGPISGANVLTF.

This clonotype has more than one count but fewer than ten. The chain carries TRBV7-6 and TRBJ1-1; D gene unclear. The germline CDR1 and CDR2 sequences are SGHVS and FNYEAQ. The CDR3 is 14 amino acids. The V end was cut by 1 base, the J end by 5 bases, with 11 bases between. Here the CDR3 DNA reads TGTGCCAGCAGCTTAGTGGTACGGGGAACTGAAGCTTTCTTT. Translating it yields CASSLVVRGTEAFF.

The chain couples TRBV19 to TRBJ2-4; no clear D. Germline CDR1 and CDR2: LNHDA and SQIVND (reference sequence). V lost 7 bases, J lost 0 bases, and 10 bases lay in between. The CDR3 extends over 14 amino acids. The CDR3 region has the DNA TGTGCCAGTAATTCCCCGGTAGCCAAAAACATTCAGTACTTC. Amino acid sequence: CASNSPVAKNIQYF.

This clonotype turned up a few times. The chain uses TRBV4-3 and TRBJ1-2; tentative D call: TRBD1 (5 bases). Germline V gene lookup returns CDR1 LGHNA and CDR2 YSLEER. This CDR3 contains 15 residues. V was shortened by 1 base and J by 4 bases, with 13 bases between the two germline ends. CDR3: CASSQGSGPGYGYTF. The CDR3 nucleotides read TGCGCCAGCAGCCAAGGCTCAGGGCCTGGCTATGGCTACACCTTC.

This clonotype was observed once. A much larger clone lies one base from this, so it may be a read error. The V and J genes are TRBV29-1 and TRBJ2-3; 11 nucleotides line up with TRBD1. CDR1 and CDR2 (germline): SQVTM, ANQGSEA. The V segment lost 2 bases and the J segment 3 bases; nucleotides outside the gene matches: 13. The CDR3 runs to 18 residues. CDR3 nucleotide sequence: TGCAGCGTTGAACCCCGGACAGGGGGCTTATGGTCAACAGATACGCAGTATTTT. Protein product: CSVEPRTGGLWSTDTQYF.

This clonotype was detected only a few times. The chain carries TRBV6-2 or TRBV6-3 and TRBJ2-3; 10 nucleotides line up with TRBD2. Trimming took 5 bases from V and 2 from J; bases not matched to a gene: 13. Per germline, CDR1 MNHEY and CDR2 SVGEGT. The CDR3 covers 18 residues. The CDR3 region has the DNA TGTGCCAGCAGTCAAACCGCTCTGAGCGGGAGGGCCACAGATACGCAGTATTTT. Translation: CASSQTALSGRATDTQYF.

This clonotype was picked up many times. The chain has TRBV7-9 and TRBJ2-7, with D perhaps matching TRBD2 (5 bases). CDR3 length equals 12 residues. The V gene lost 8 bases and the J gene lost 7 bases, with 15 bases spanning the gap. The germline CDR1 and CDR2 sequences are SEHNR and FQNEAQ (reference sequence). CDR3 DNA: TGTGCCAGCGGAGGCAGGACGGGGGAGCAGTACTTC. Its protein is CASGGRTGEQYF.